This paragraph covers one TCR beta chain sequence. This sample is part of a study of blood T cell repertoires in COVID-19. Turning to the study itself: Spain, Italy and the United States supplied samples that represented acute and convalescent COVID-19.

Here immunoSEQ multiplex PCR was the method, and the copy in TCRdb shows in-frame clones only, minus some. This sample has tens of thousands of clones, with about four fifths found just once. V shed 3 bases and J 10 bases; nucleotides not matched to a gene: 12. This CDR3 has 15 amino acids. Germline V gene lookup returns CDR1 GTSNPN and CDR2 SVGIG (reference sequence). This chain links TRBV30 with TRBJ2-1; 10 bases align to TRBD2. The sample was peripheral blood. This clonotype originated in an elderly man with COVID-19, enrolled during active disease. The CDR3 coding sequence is TGTGCCTGGAGGGGACCTAGCGGGAGTCGGCGGGAGCAGTTCTTC. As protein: CAWRGPSGSRREQFF.